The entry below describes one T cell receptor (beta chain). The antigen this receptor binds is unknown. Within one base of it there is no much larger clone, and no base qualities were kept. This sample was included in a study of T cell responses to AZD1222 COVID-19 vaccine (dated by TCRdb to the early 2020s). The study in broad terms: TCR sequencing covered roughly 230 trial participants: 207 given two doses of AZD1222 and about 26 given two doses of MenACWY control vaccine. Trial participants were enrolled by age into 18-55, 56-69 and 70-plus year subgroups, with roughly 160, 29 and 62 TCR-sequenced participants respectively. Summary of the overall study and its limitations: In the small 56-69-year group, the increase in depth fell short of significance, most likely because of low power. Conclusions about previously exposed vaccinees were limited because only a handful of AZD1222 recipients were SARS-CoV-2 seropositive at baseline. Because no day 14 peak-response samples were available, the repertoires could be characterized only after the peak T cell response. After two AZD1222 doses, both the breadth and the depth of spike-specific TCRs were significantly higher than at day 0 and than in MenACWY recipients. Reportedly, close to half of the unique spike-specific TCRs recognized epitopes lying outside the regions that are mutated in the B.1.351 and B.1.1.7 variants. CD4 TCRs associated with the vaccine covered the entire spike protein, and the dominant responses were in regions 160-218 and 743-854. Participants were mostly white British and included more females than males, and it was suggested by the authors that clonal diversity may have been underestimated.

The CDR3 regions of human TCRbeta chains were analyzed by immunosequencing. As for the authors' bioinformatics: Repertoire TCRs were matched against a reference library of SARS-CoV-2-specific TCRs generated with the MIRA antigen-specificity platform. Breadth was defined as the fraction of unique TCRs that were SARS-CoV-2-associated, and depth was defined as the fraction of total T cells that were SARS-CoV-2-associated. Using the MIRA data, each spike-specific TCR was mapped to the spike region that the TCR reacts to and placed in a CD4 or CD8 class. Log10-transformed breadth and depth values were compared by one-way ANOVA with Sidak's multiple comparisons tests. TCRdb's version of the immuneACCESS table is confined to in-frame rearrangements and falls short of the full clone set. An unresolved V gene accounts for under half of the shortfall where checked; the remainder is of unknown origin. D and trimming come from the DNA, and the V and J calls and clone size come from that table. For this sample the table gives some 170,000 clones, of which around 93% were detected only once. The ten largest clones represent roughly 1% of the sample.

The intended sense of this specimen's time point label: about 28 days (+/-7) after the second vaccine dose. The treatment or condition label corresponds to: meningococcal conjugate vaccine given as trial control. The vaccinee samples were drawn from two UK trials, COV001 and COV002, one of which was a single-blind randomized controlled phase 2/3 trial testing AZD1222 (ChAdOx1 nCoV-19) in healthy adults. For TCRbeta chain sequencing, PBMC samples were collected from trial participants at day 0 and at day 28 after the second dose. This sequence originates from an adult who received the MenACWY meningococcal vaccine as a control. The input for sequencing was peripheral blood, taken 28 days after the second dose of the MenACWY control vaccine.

The sequenced DNA: TGCGCCAGCAGCTCGGGACACCGCGATGAGCAGTTCTTC. It translates as CASSSGHRDEQFF. Rearrangement joined TRBV5-1 to TRBJ2-1; a weak D assignment points to TRBD1 (6 bases agree). The V end loses 3 bases and the J end loses 8 bases, and a stretch of 12 bases separates them. The CDR3 has 13 amino acids, counting the end cysteine and phenylalanine. CDR3 DNA only is kept here, 39 bases in frame from base 1. According to the germline V gene, CDR1 reads SGHRS and CDR2 reads YFSETQ. The variable domain in full, with residues beyond the CDR3 obtained from the reference TRBV5-1 and TRBJ2-1 genes, is KAGVTQTPRYLIKTRGQQVTLSCSPISGHRSVSWYQQTPGQGLQFLFEYFSETQRNKGNFPGRFSGRQFSNSRSEMNVSTLELGDSALYLCASSSGHRDEQFFGPGTRLTVL.